This T cell receptor beta chain was profiled in a study of T cells in Graves' hyperthyroidism and ophthalmopathy. Points from the study as a whole: Ophthalmopathy prediction by the model preceded onset by a median roughly 6 months. Most expanded thyroid clonotypes above 0.001 also appeared in blood.

TCR beta CDR3 regions were amplified from RNA transcripts. Researchers ran a first-round RT-PCR on the TCR CDR3 using the HTBI primer set. TCRdb re-called the multiplex PCR reads with MiXCR, one entry per CDR3 protein. The repertoire includes about 570,000 distinct CDR3 sequences, around 15% of them detected once, and approximately 15% sits in the top ten. Germline loops: CDR1 LNHNV, CDR2 YYDKDF (reference sequence). This CDR3 spans 12 amino acids. Between the trimmed V and J ends, which lost 0 bases and 6 bases, there was a span of 5 bases. Comment on this clonotype: Its specificity is not known.

This chain connects TRBV15 to TRBJ1-1; D not resolved. The TCR originated in a woman between 40 and 55 years old with Graves' hyperthyroidism. The material sequenced was blood. CDR3 sequence (DNA): TGTGCCACCAGCAGAGATATGGCTGAAGCTTTCTTT. This translates into CATSRDMAEAFF.